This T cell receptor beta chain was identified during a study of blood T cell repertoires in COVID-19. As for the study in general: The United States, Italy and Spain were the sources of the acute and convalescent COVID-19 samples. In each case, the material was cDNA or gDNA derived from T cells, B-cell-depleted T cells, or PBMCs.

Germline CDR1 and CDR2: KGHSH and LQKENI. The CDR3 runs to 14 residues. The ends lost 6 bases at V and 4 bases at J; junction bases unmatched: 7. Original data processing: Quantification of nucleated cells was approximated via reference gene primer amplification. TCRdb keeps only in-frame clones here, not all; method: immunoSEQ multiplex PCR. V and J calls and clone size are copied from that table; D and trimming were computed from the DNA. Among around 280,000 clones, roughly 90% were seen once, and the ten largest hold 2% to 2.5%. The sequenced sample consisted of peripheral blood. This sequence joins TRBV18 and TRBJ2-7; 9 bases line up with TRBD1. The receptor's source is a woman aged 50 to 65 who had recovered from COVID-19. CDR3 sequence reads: CASSPGQGFYEQYF. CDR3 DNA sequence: TGTGCCAGCTCCCCCGGACAGGGGTTTTACGAGCAGTACTTC.